This is a list of T cell receptor beta chains from one sample in a study of PD-L1 blockade in urothelial cancer. TCRdb's table, derived via immunoSEQ multiplex PCR, lists solely in-frame clones and lacks some. The data show some 53,000 clones, approximately 81% seen once. This sample comprised PBMCs, obtained around atezolizumab (anti-PD-L1) treatment. The receptors shown here come from a man between 70 and 80 years old with urothelial cancer. The CDR3 runs from the conserved cysteine through the conserved F or W. A D gene is named only where the DNA matches it firmly. Size tells how often a clone was seen (once, few, many) or the class of an expanded clone, and some rows leave it out.

d_gene,v_gene,abundance,j_gene,CDR3aa,CDR3nt
-,TRBV6-6,few,TRBJ2-2,CASSPRSRGKGGELFF,TGTGCCAGCAGTCCTCGGAGTCGGGGGAAGGGCGGGGAGCTGTTTTTT
TRBD2,TRBV4-1,once,TRBJ2-2,CASSRMLSGRGWNTGELFF,TGCGCCAGCAGCCGGATGCTGAGCGGGAGAGGTTGGAACACCGGGGAGCTGTTTTTT
-,TRBV28,medium-sized,TRBJ1-5,CASTGTVGSNQPQHF,TGTGCCAGCACAGGTACCGTTGGGAGCAATCAGCCCCAGCATTTT
-,TRBV5-4,-,TRBJ2-1,CASSLEPAGEQFF,TGTGCCAGCAGCTTGGAACCCGCGGGGGAGCAGTTCTTC
-,TRBV7-9,-,TRBJ2-7,CASSLTPPRAYEQYF,TGTGCCAGCAGCTTAACGCCACCGCGGGCCTACGAGCAGTACTTC
-,TRBV5-4,-,TRBJ1-2,CASSLEVRDYGYTF,TGTGCCAGCAGCTTGGAGGTCAGGGACTATGGCTACACCTTC
TRBD1,TRBV19,-,TRBJ1-2,CASSDSASQGALRGYTF,TGTGCCAGTAGTGATTCGGCTTCCCAGGGGGCGCTCCGGGGCTACACCTTC
-,TRBV19,-,TRBJ2-2,CASSPLRGGSNTGELFF,TGTGCCAGTAGCCCACTCAGGGGCGGGTCGAACACCGGGGAGCTGTTTTTT
-,TRBV5-4,-,TRBJ1-3,CASSRGGAGNTIYF,TGTGCCAGCAGCCGAGGGGGAGCTGGAAACACCATATATTTT
TRBD1,TRBV5-4,-,TRBJ2-3,CASSSGQGVNTQYF,TGTGCCAGCAGCTCAGGACAGGGTGTGAATACGCAGTATTTT
-,TRBV6-1,-,TRBJ2-5,CASREIGETQYF,TGTGCCAGCAGAGAGATCGGGGAGACCCAGTACTTC
TRBD1,TRBV5-5,many,TRBJ2-7,CASSGRDRGSYEQYF,TGTGCCAGCAGCGGACGGGACAGGGGGTCCTACGAGCAGTACTTC
-,TRBV11-2,few,TRBJ2-1,CASSRGRVGEQFF,TGTGCCAGCAGCCGTGGCAGGGTCGGTGAGCAGTTCTTC
-,TRBV19,once,TRBJ1-1,CASSIRRGAEAFF,TGTGCCAGTAGTATCAGACGAGGAGCTGAAGCTTTCTTT
-,TRBV6-5,-,TRBJ1-1,CASSPRYRSEAFF,TGTGCCAGCAGTCCCCGATATCGGTCTGAAGCTTTCTTT
-,TRBV6-1,-,TRBJ1-5,CASSENGRVWVSNQPQHF,TGTGCCAGCAGTGAAAACGGCAGGGTGTGGGTTAGCAATCAGCCCCAGCATTTT
TRBD1,TRBV6-6,-,TRBJ2-5,CASSFGQGRSETQYF,TGTGCCAGCAGTTTCGGACAGGGGAGATCAGAGACCCAGTACTTC
-,TRBV28,few,TRBJ2-3,CASTLGLRGTDTQYF,TGTGCCAGCACCCTGGGCCTGCGGGGTACAGATACGCAGTATTTT
-,TRBV7-2,-,TRBJ2-4,CASSLRGKNIQYF,TGTGCCAGCAGCTTAAGGGGTAAAAACATTCAGTACTTC
-,TRBV4-1,-,TRBJ2-7,CASSPAGGQSYEQYF,TGCGCCAGCAGCCCGGCGGGCGGACAGTCCTACGAGCAGTACTTC
-,TRBV25-1,few,TRBJ1-6,CASSERGYNSPLHF,TGTGCCAGCAGTGAACGAGGGTATAATTCACCCCTCCACTTT
TRBD2,TRBV9,-,TRBJ2-5,CASSPGLAGEGQETQYF,TGTGCCAGCAGCCCGGGACTAGCGGGAGAAGGGCAAGAGACCCAGTACTTC
TRBD1,TRBV19,few,TRBJ2-7,CASSPGQGYSYEQYF,TGTGCCAGTAGTCCGGGACAGGGTTACTCCTACGAGCAGTACTTC
TRBD1,TRBV27,-,TRBJ1-1,CASSSPLTGIKAFF,TGTGCCAGCAGTTCACCACTGACAGGGATTAAGGCTTTCTTT
-,TRBV4-1,many,TRBJ2-5,CASSQREGDKTQYF,TGCGCCAGCAGCCAGAGGGAAGGGGACAAGACCCAGTACTTC
-,TRBV5-1,-,TRBJ2-3,CASSLAAGLTDTQYF,TGCGCCAGCAGCTTGGCCGCGGGGCTCACAGATACGCAGTATTTT
TRBD1,TRBV5-4,-,TRBJ2-7,CASSPSTGSYEQYF,TGTGCCAGCAGCCCTTCGACAGGGTCCTACGAGCAGTACTTC
TRBD1,TRBV29-1,few,TRBJ1-3,CSGQTGDSGNTIYF,TGCAGCGGGCAGACAGGGGACTCTGGAAACACCATATATTTT
-,TRBV12-5,-,TRBJ2-5,CASGLPPTDF,TGTGCTAGTGGTCTCCCACCCACGGACTTC
TRBD1,TRBV7-3,-,TRBJ1-2,CASSQDRDRAYTF,TGTGCCAGCAGCCAGGACCGGGACAGGGCCTATACCTTC
-,TRBV6-5,-,TRBJ2-5,CASSRDLGTQYF,TGTGCCAGCAGTCGCGATCTTGGGACCCAGTACTTC
-,TRBV18,-,TRBJ2-5,CASSPLKDIGTQYF,TGTGCCAGCTCACCACTTAAGGACATAGGGACCCAGTACTTC
-,TRBV7-2,-,TRBJ1-2,CASSLAGARYGYTF,TGTGCCAGCAGCTTAGCGGGGGCTCGCTATGGCTACACCTTC
TRBD1,TRBV7-9,-,TRBJ1-2,CASSLVGQGARGYTF,TGTGCCAGCAGCTTAGTCGGACAGGGGGCGCGTGGCTACACCTTC
-,TRBV19,-,TRBJ1-1,CASNPGTINTEAFF,TGTGCCAGTAACCCCGGGACAATCAACACTGAAGCTTTCTTT
-,TRBV20-1,-,TRBJ2-5,CSALGEETQYF,TGCAGTGCTTTAGGGGAAGAGACCCAGTACTTC
TRBD2,TRBV11-3,-,TRBJ2-1,CASSLTSGRGNEQFF,TGTGCCAGCAGCTTGACTAGCGGGAGAGGTAATGAGCAGTTCTTC
-,TRBV30,-,TRBJ2-5,CAWSAPGTRGPETQYF,TGTGCCTGGAGTGCTCCCGGGACACGGGGCCCAGAGACCCAGTACTTC
TRBD1,TRBV15,-,TRBJ2-5,CATSREGQGVQETQYF,TGTGCCACCAGCAGAGAGGGACAGGGGGTCCAAGAGACCCAGTACTTC
-,TRBV10-3,-,TRBJ2-3,CAITPRAVVGGTQYF,TGTGCCATCACCCCCCGGGCCGTTGTGGGAGGTACGCAGTATTTT
-,TRBV29-1,-,TRBJ1-1,CSVVRLDIEAFF,TGCAGCGTTGTCCGATTGGACATTGAAGCTTTCTTT
-,TRBV4-3,few,TRBJ2-2,CASSQELSRGVFTTTNTGELFF,TGCGCCAGCAGCCAAGAATTGTCCAGGGGGGTATTTACTACAACGAACACCGGGGAGCTGTTTTTT
-,TRBV9,-,TRBJ1-2,CASSVNGQPTYGYTF,TGTGCCAGCAGCGTAAATGGACAGCCCACCTATGGCTACACCTTC
TRBD1,TRBV7-9,-,TRBJ1-1,CASSLTGGEGMNTEAFF,TGTGCCAGCAGTCTTACAGGGGGCGAGGGGATGAACACTGAAGCTTTCTTT
-,TRBV18,-,TRBJ2-4,CASSPKGTEGVQYF,TGTGCCAGCTCACCGAAAGGGACGGAGGGCGTTCAGTACTTC